Listed here are 15 T cell receptor beta chains from one sample, sequenced in a study of T-cell reconstitution after alpha-beta-depleted transplantation in children. Library preparation (for TCRbeta) was performed with unique molecular identifiers. MiXCR was run by TCRdb on the PCR reads, yielding one entry per CDR3 protein. Counted here are hundreds of thousands of distinct CDR3 sequences, roughly 16% occurring once; the ten biggest clones make up 29%. This specimen was PBMCs, mostly from graft donor cells, taken 360 days after TCRalphabeta/CD19-depleted stem cell transplant. The receptors were gathered from a boy in the first two years of life who had a stem cell transplant for Wiskott-Aldrich syndrome, so the T cells may come from the graft donor.

This clonotype came up a few times. J is TRBJ2-5 and V is TRBV3-1; D possibly uses TRBD1 or TRBD2 (5 bases each). Germline V gene sequence: CDR1 LGHDT, CDR2 YNNKEL (reference sequence). V lost 4 bases and J 4 bases, leaving 10 bases between the germline ends. CDR3 length: 13 amino acids. This chain's CDR3 is CASSRGYGETQYF. CDR3 DNA sequence: TGTGCCAGCAGCCGGGGGTATGGAGAGACCCAGTACTTC.

The sample holds a few counts of this clonotype. The V call is TRBV10-1, the J call TRBJ2-3; no clear D gene. CDR3 length: 14 residues. Germline V gene sequence: CDR1 WNHNN, CDR2 SYGVQD (reference sequence). V was trimmed by 7 bases and J by 4 bases, leaving 15 bases between them. The CDR3 reads CASTNSPTPDTQYF. CDR3 in DNA: TGCGCCAGCACGAATAGTCCTACCCCAGATACGCAGTATTTT.

This chain links TRBV6-1 with TRBJ2-2; TRBD1 matches at 8 bases. Losses at the gene ends were 6 bases for V and 6 bases for J; bases not matched to a gene: 6. CDR3 length: 14 residues. The V gene's germline CDR1 is MNHNS and CDR2 SASEGT. The CDR3: CASSRDRWAGELFF. DNA for the CDR3: TGTGCCAGCAGCCGGGACAGGTGGGCCGGGGAGCTGTTTTTT.

This chain links TRBV29-1 with TRBJ1-2; tentative D call: TRBD1 (5 bases). The CDR3 length is 16 residues. In germline, CDR1 is SQVTM, CDR2 ANQGSEA. The V and J ends lost 3 bases and 3 bases respectively, with 20 bases between them. The CDR3, as DNA: TGCAGCGTTGACAGTGGGGGTAGGCCCCCCTACTATGGCTACACCTTC. This gives the protein CSVDSGGRPPYYGYTF.

V is TRBV11-2 and J is TRBJ2-2; D might be TRBD2 (5 bases). The CDR3 is made up of 16 amino acids. Between the trimmed V and J ends, which lost 2 bases and 4 bases, there was a span of 14 bases. Germline values: CDR1 SGHAT, CDR2 FQNNGV. CDR3 bases: TGTGCCAGCAGCTTATTTGGCGGGCGGGTCACCGGGGAGCTGTTTTTT. Translated: CASSLFGGRVTGELFF.

Written as DNA, the CDR3 is TGCAGCGTTGGGGCTAACTACAATGAGCAGTTCTTC. Protein product: CSVGANYNEQFF. The chain carries TRBV29-1 and TRBJ2-1, with D unresolved. Deletions cut 4 bases from V and 3 bases from J, with 7 bases between. The CDR3 covers 12 residues. The germline V gene has CDR1 SQVTM and CDR2 ANQGSEA.

This rearrangement joins TRBV28 to TRBJ2-6; D possibly matches TRBD1 or TRBD2 (5 bases each). Germline V gene data show CDR1 as MDHEN and CDR2 as SYDVKM. Trimming removed 5 bases from V and 7 bases from J, with 27 bases in between. CDR3 length equals 19 residues. CDR3 in DNA: TGTGCCAGCAGTGCGGGCCCCTGGGACGGGCTCTGGGTAGCCAACGTCCTGACTTTC. Translated: CASSAGPWDGLWVANVLTF.

The rearrangement uses TRBV6-2 or TRBV6-3 and TRBJ2-5; 13 bases line up with TRBD2. The V segment lost 5 bases and the J segment 2 bases; nucleotides outside the gene matches: 5. CDR1 and CDR2 from the germline V gene are MNHEY and SVGEGT. The CDR3 runs 16 residues. Written as DNA, the CDR3 is TGTGCCAGCAGTCCAATACTAGCGGGAGGGCAAGAGACCCAGTACTTC. Amino acid sequence: CASSPILAGGQETQYF.

A few counts support this clonotype. This chain connects TRBV28 to TRBJ2-7; TRBD1 matches 7 bases. The V gene's germline CDR1 is MDHEN and CDR2 SYDVKM. The CDR3 is 15 amino acids. V was pared by 6 bases and J by 0 bases, with 8 bases of the junction left unmatched. CDR3 residues: CASRQQGSSSYEQYF. DNA for the CDR3: TGTGCCAGCAGACAACAGGGGTCAAGCTCCTACGAGCAGTACTTC. Full variable domain (outside the CDR3, taken from reference TRBV28 and TRBJ2-7): DVKVTQSSRYLVKRTGEKVFLECVQDMDHENMFWYRQDPGLGLRLIYFSYDVKMKEKGDIPEGYSVSREKKERFSLILESASTNQTSMYLCASRQQGSSSYEQYFGPGTRLTVT.

The genes are TRBV20-1 and TRBJ2-7; D is tentatively TRBD1 or TRBD2 (6 bases each). The CDR3 has 12 residues. V was trimmed by 3 bases and J by 4 bases, leaving 10 bases between them. The germline V gene encodes CDR1 DFQATT and CDR2 SNEGSKA (reference sequence). In DNA form, the CDR3 reads TGCAGTGCTAGTGAGGGGGGATACGAGCAGTACTTC. Translating it yields CSASEGGYEQYF.

V gene TRBV5-1 combines with J gene TRBJ2-7; tentatively, D is TRBD1 (5 bases). Germline V gene lookup returns CDR1 SGHRS and CDR2 YFSETQ. V lost 0 bases and J lost 2, with 9 bases in between. CDR3 length: 14 amino acids. The CDR3 nucleotides are TGCGCCAGCAGCTTGGTCCCCAGGGCCTACGAGCAGTACTTC. This codes for CASSLVPRAYEQYF.

The chain uses TRBV7-9 and TRBJ2-2; no clear D gene. CDR3 length: 15 residues. V was cut by 4 bases and J by 6 bases, with 15 bases left in between. Germline V gene lookup returns CDR1 SEHNR and CDR2 FQNEAQ (reference sequence). CDR3 nucleotides: TGTGCCAGCAGCTCCACGTGGCAGAGTCCCGGGGAGCTGTTTTTT. This translates into CASSSTWQSPGELFF. Drawing the rest from reference TRBV7-9 and TRBJ2-2, the complete variable domain is DTGVSQNPRHKITKRGQNVTFRCDPISEHNRLYWYRQTLGQGPEFLTYFQNEAQLEKSRLLSDRFSAERPKGSFSTLEIQRTEQGDSAMYLCASSSTWQSPGELFFGEGSRLTVL.

This chain connects TRBV20-1 to TRBJ2-5; TRBD2 agrees at 7 bases. The CDR3 contains 16 residues. V gave up 6 bases and J gave up 1 base; unmatched junction bases: 14. The germline V gene has CDR1 DFQATT and CDR2 SNEGSKA (reference sequence). CDR3 in amino acids: CSATETSDLFQETQYF. In DNA form, the CDR3 reads TGCAGTGCAACCGAAACTAGCGACCTGTTCCAAGAGACCCAGTACTTC.

In this sample, this clonotype turned up once. The chain combines TRBV5-6 with TRBJ2-2, with unresolved D. From germline, CDR1 is SGHDT and CDR2 YYEEEE. The ends were cut back, 3 bases at V and 1 base at J, with 10 bases in the middle. CDR3 size: 15 residues. CDR3 in DNA: TGTGCCAGCAGCTACGGTGGGGAGAACACCGGGGAGCTGTTTTTT. Translation gives CASSYGGENTGELFF.

The chain is built from TRBV12-3 or TRBV12-4 and TRBJ2-1; 12 nucleotides match TRBD2. V lost 9 bases to trimming and J lost 7 bases; unmatched junction nucleotides: 4. The CDR3 runs to 13 residues. CDR3 coding DNA: TGTGCCAGTCTAGCGGGAGGGTATAATGAGCAGTTCTTC. Residues: CASLAGGYNEQFF.